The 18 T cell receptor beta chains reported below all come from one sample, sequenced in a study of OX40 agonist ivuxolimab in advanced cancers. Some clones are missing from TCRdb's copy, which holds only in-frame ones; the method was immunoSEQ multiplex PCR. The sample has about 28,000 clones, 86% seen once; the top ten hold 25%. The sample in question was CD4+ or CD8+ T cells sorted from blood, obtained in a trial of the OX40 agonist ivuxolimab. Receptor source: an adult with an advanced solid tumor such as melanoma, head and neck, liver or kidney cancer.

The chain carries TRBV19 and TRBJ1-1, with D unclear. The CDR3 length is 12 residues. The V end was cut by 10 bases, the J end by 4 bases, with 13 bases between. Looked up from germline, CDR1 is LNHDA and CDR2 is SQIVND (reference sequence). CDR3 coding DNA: TGTGCCACCGCGCTGGGCGGCACTGAAGCTTTCTTT. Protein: CATALGGTEAFF.

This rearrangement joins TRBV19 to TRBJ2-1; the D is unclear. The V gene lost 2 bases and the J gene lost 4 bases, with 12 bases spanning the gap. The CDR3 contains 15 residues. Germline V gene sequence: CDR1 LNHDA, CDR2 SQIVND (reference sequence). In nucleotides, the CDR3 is TGTGCCAGTAGTATACCCCAGGCCGGTTACAATGAGCAGTTCTTC. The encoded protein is CASSIPQAGYNEQFF.

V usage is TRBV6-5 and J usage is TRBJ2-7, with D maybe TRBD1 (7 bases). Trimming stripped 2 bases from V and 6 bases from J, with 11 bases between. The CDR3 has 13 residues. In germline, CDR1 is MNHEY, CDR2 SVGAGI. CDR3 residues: CASSYAGGGEQYF. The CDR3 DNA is TGTGCCAGCAGTTACGCAGGGGGAGGCGAGCAGTACTTC.

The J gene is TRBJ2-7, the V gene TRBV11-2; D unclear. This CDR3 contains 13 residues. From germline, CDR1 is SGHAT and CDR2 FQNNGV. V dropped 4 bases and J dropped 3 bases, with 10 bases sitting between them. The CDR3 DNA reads TGTGCCAGCAGCTCCGGCGGCGGCTACGAGCAGTACTTC. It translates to CASSSGGGYEQYF.

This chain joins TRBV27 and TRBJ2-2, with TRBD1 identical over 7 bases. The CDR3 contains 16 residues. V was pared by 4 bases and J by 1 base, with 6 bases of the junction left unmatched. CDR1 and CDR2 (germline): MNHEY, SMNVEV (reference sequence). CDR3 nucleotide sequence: TGTGCCAGCAGTTCAACCGGGACAGTGAACACCGGGGAGCTGTTTTTT. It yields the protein CASSSTGTVNTGELFF.

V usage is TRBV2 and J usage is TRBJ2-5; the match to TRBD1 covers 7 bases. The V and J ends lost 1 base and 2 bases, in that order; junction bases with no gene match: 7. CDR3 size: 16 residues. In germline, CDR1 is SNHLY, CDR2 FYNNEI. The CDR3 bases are TGTGCCAGCAGTGAAGGGGACAGACTTTGGCAAGAGACCCAGTACTTC. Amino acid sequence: CASSEGDRLWQETQYF.

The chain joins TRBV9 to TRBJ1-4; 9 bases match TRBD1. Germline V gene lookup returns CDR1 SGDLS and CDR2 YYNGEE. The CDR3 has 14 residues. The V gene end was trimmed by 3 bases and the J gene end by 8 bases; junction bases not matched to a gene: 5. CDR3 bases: TGTGCCAGCAGCGAGGGACAGGGTGGCGAAAAACTGTTTTTT. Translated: CASSEGQGGEKLFF.

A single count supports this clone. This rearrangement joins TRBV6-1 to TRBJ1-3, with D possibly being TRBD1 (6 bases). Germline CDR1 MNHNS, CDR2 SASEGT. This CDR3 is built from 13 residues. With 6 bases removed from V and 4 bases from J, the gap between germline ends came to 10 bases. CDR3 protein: CASSSGTGNTIYF. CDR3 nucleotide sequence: TGTGCCAGCAGCTCAGGGACAGGAAACACCATATATTTT.

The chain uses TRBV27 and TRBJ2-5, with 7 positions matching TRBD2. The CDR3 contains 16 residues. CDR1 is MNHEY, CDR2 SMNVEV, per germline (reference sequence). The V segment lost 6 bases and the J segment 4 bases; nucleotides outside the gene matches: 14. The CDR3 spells CASSPGGTGERETQYF. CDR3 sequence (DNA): TGTGCCAGCAGCCCGGGAGGTACGGGAGAAAGAGAGACCCAGTACTTC.

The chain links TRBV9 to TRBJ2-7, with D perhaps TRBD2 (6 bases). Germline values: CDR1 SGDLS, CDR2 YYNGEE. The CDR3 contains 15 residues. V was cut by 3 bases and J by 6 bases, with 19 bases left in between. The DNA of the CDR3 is TGTGCCAGCAGCGGCCGGGACTTGGACCCGATCGAGCAGTACTTC. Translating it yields CASSGRDLDPIEQYF.

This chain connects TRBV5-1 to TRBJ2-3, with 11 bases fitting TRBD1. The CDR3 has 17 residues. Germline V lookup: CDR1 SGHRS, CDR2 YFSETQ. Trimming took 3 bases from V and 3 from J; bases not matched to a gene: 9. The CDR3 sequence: CASSYTRTGGNTDTQYF. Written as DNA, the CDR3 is TGCGCCAGCAGCTATACCCGGACAGGGGGCAATACAGATACGCAGTATTTT.

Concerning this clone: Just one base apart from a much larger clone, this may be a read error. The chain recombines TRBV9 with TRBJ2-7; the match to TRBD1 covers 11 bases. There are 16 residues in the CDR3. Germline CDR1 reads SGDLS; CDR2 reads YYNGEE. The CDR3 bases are TGTACCAGCAGCTCTTCCGGGACAGGGGGCTCCTACGAGCAGTACTTC. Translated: CTSSSSGTGGSYEQYF.

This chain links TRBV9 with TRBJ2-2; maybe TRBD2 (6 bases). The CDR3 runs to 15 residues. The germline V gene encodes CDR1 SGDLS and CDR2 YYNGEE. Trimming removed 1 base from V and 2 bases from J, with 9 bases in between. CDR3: CASSVSSANTGELFF. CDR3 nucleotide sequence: TGTGCCAGCAGCGTATCTAGCGCCAACACCGGGGAGCTGTTTTTT.

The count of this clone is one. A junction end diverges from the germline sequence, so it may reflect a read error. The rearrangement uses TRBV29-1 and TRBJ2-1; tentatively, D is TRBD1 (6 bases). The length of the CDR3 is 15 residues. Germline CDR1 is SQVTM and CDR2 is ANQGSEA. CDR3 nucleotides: TGCAGCGCTGAAGCCCAAGGGGGAGAGTACAATGAGCAGTTCTTC. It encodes CSAEAQGGEYNEQFF.

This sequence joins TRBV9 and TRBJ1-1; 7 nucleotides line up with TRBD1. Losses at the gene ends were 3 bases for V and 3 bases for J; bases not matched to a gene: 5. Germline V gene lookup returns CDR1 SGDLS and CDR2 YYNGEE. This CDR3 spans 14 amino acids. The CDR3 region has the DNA TGTGCCAGCAGCGAAATAGGGACAGACACTGAAGCTTTCTTT. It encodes CASSEIGTDTEAFF.

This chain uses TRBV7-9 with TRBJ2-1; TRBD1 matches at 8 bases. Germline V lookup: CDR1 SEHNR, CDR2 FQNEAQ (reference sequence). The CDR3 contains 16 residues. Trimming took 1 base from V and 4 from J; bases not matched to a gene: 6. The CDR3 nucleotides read TGTGCCAGCAGCTTAGGGCAGGGGGCACTTTACAATGAGCAGTTCTTC. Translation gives CASSLGQGALYNEQFF.

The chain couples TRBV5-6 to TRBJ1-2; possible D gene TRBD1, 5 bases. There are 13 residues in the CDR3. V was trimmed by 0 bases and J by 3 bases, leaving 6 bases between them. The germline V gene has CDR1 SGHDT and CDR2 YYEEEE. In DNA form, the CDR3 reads TGTGCCAGCAGCTTGGGCAGGGACTATGGCTACACCTTC. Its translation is CASSLGRDYGYTF.

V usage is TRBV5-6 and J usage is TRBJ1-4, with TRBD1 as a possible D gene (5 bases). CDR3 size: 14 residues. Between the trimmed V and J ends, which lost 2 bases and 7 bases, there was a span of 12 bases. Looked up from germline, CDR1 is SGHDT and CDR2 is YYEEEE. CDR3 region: CASSFGGSPEKLFF. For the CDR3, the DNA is TGTGCCAGCAGCTTCGGGGGTTCCCCTGAAAAACTGTTTTTT.